These T cell receptor beta chains were read from a single sample in a study of OX40 agonist ivuxolimab in advanced cancers. Assay: immunoSEQ multiplex PCR; the TCRdb copy retains only in-frame clones and omits some. The repertoire includes some 62,000 clones, around 90% of them detected once, and roughly 13% sits in the top ten. The sequenced sample was CD4+ or CD8+ T cells sorted from blood, obtained in a trial of the OX40 agonist ivuxolimab. All receptors derive from an adult with an advanced solid tumor such as melanoma, head and neck, liver or kidney cancer. Each CDR3 is given with its conserved first and last residue. The D gene is left open where the match is weak. Clone sizes are given selectively: once, few, many, or a class where the clone is expanded.

>NA|TRBJ1-2|TRBV5-4|NA
TGTGCCAGCAGCCAAGATTGGCTCCGGGGTGAAGGCTACACCTTC
CASSQDWLRGEGYTF
>NA|TRBJ1-1|TRBV5-4|NA
TGTGCCAGCTTGGGCTCCGGGGATTACCAGAACACTGAAGCTTTCTTT
CASLGSGDYQNTEAFF
>TRBD1|TRBJ1-5|TRBV11-2|once
TGTGCCAGCAGCTTAGGGGCCGGGACAGGGAGTTCCAATCAGCCCCAGCATTTT
CASSLGAGTGSSNQPQHF
>TRBD1|TRBJ1-1|TRBV18|NA
TGTGCCAGCTCAGATCGCGACAGGGTTGGGGCTTTCTTT
CASSDRDRVGAFF
>NA|TRBJ2-3|TRBV5-1|NA
TGCGCCAGCAGCTTGTTTTCACCAGGATCCATATCGGCTGACCCAGATACGCAGTATTTT
CASSLFSPGSISADPDTQYF
>NA|TRBJ2-5|TRBV10-2|NA
TGCGCCAGCGGGCCGGGACCGGGGGAAGAGACCCAGTACTTC
CASGPGPGEETQYF
>NA|TRBJ2-5|TRBV7-9|NA
TGTGCCAGCAGCCCGGACGGTGGCCAGTACTTC
CASSPDGGQYF
>TRBD1|TRBJ2-2|TRBV7-9|NA
TGTGCCAGCAGCTTTTTGTGGGACAGGACAGCCGGGGAGCTGTTTTTT
CASSFLWDRTAGELFF
>NA|TRBJ1-3|TRBV7-2|few
TGTGCCAGCAGCCCGGGACGGAGCTCTGGAAACACCATATATTTT
CASSPGRSSGNTIYF
>NA|TRBJ1-5|TRBV5-1|NA
TGCGCCAGCAGCTTGGAGGGTGAGGGCAATCAGCCCCAGCATTTT
CASSLEGEGNQPQHF
>NA|TRBJ2-7|TRBV13|NA
TGTGCCAGCAGCTTAGGCCCCCTGGGTTGGCAGCAGTACTTC
CASSLGPLGWQQYF
>NA|TRBJ2-5|TRBV28|once
TGTGCCAGCAGCCCCGGACAAGCGTACCAAGAGACCCAGTACTTC
CASSPGQAYQETQYF
>NA|TRBJ2-5|TRBV15|once
TGTGCCACCAGCAGGGATCACCTTTTGGGGCGCAGGGAGACCCAGTACTTC
CATSRDHLLGRRETQYF
>NA|TRBJ2-1|TRBV6-5|NA
TGTGCCAGCAGTTACGGCACAGCGGATGAGCAGTTCTTC
CASSYGTADEQFF
>NA|TRBJ2-3|TRBV5-4|NA
TGTGCCAGCAGCTTGGACGGTTTAGATACAGATACGCAGTATTTT
CASSLDGLDTDTQYF
>NA|TRBJ2-5|TRBV10-3|NA
TGTGCCATCAGTGACCTGGACAGAGCTTCGGGGGAGACCCAGTACTTC
CAISDLDRASGETQYF